This T cell receptor beta chain was sequenced for a study of CD8+ T cells in alopecia areata. The CDR3 spans 13 residues. V gave up 7 bases and J gave up 5 bases; unmatched junction bases: 4. The V gene's germline CDR1 is SQVTM and CDR2 ANQGSEA. RNA extraction was followed by reverse transcription into cDNA, which acted as the sequencing template. Sequenced by immunoSEQ multiplex PCR; TCRdb stores in-frame clones only, minus some. This sample carries almost 250,000 clones, approximately 61% of them seen once, and the ten largest clones take approximately 1.2%. Whole-study findings and limits: Affected lesional scalp, above all in alopecia totalis/universalis, was more clonal than normal scalp. Besides other cells, scalp samples also yield sequences of resident alphabeta T cells from normal skin.

This clone was picked up a small number of times. Its antigen is as yet unknown. This receptor was taken from a human donor with alopecia areata. The chain recombines TRBV29-1 with TRBJ2-2; 10 bases fit TRBD1. Source: CD4+ T cells sorted from blood, taken at week 0. CDR3 nucleotides: TGCAGCGCCCGGACAGGGGGGACCGGGGAGCTGTTTTTT. It is translated as CSARTGGTGELFF.